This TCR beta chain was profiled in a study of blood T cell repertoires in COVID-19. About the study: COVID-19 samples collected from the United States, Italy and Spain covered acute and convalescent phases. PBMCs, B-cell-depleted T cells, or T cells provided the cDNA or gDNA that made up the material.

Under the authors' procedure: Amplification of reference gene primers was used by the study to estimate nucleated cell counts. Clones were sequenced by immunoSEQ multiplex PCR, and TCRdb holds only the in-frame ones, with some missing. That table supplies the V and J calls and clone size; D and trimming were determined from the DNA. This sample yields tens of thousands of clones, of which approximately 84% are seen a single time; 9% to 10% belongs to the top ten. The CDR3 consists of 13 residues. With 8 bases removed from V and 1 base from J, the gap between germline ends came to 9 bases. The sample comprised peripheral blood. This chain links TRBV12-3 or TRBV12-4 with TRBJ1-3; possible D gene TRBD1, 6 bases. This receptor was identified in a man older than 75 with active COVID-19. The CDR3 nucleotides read TGTGCCAGCCGGGACAATTCTGGAAACACCATATATTTT. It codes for CASRDNSGNTIYF.